The T cell receptor beta chain described here comes from a study of control samples from healthy donors and cancer patients. The V gene lost 2 bases and the J gene lost 2 bases, with 14 bases spanning the gap. This CDR3 is 16 amino acids long. CDR1 is SGHTA, CDR2 FQGTGA, per germline. Produced via immunoSEQ multiplex PCR; TCRdb's table is partial and in-frame only. The table records tens of thousands of clones, roughly 85% of them present only once. Sequencing was performed on blood. V is TRBV7-3 and J is TRBJ2-3; possibly TRBD1 for D (6 bases). The TCR originated in a man in his 60s in good health. The CDR3 DNA sequence: TGTGCCAGCAGCTTATTCCCAGGGGATCCCACAGATACGCAGTATTTT. It translates to CASSLFPGDPTDTQYF.